The rows below give T cell receptor beta chains drawn from one sample of a study of T cell repertoires in cytomegalovirus infection. MiXCR, applied by TCRdb to the reads, yields one record per CDR3 protein. The repertoire holds 310,000 or so distinct CDR3 sequences, with 17% as singletons. Sequenced material: PBMCs. Source of these receptors: a human donor in good health (CMV status not recorded). Some clones in this sample may be carry-over from other donors' samples. CDR3s include the opening cysteine and the closing phenylalanine or tryptophan. The D gene is left open where the match is weak. Rows give clone size only sometimes, using once, few, many, or a class for an expanded clone.

J | size | D | V | CDR3 | DNA
TRBJ1-5 | - | - | TRBV2 | CASSDPGPPQHF | TGTGCCAGCAGTGACCCCGGGCCGCCCCAGCATTTT
TRBJ1-5 | - | - | TRBV20-1 | CSARPPTLERAQHF | TGCAGTGCTAGACCCCCCACCTTAGAGCGGGCCCAGCATTTT
TRBJ2-3 | few | - | TRBV11-2 | CASSLRDSPINTDTQYF | TGTGCCAGCAGCTTGCGGGACTCACCTATCAACACAGATACGCAGTATTTT
TRBJ2-5 | few | - | TRBV2 | CASNPRGWGQETQYF | TGTGCCAGCAACCCGAGGGGGTGGGGACAAGAGACCCAGTACTTC
TRBJ1-1 | - | TRBD1 | TRBV5-4 | CASSLDGQGGGNTEAFF | TGTGCCAGCAGCTTGGACGGACAGGGAGGGGGCAACACTGAAGCTTTCTTT
TRBJ2-7 | - | - | TRBV28 | CASSSSGTGARGEQYF | TGTGCCAGCAGTTCATCCGGGACGGGCGCTAGAGGCGAGCAGTACTTC
TRBJ2-5 | many | - | TRBV7-2 | CASSPRPSETQYF | TGTGCCAGCAGCCCGAGACCGTCGGAGACCCAGTACTTC
TRBJ1-2 | few | TRBD1 | TRBV7-9 | CASSPTPGQYGYTF | TGTGCCAGCAGCCCCACTCCGGGACAGTATGGCTACACCTTC
TRBJ2-7 | - | - | TRBV3-1 | CASSQDSLAIREQYF | TGTGCCAGCAGCCAAGATAGTCTAGCGATCCGCGAGCAGTACTTC
TRBJ2-3 | few | TRBD2 | TRBV3-1 | CASSPVTGGTTDTQYF | TGTGCCAGCAGCCCCGTAACGGGGGGTACGACAGATACGCAGTATTTT
TRBJ1-5 | many | TRBD1 | TRBV23-1 | CASSQRDRPPYSNQPQHF | TGCGCCAGCAGTCAGCGGGACAGACCACCATATAGCAATCAGCCCCAGCATTTT
TRBJ2-6 | many | - | TRBV6-2/TRBV6-3 | CASSYWGQGRETGANVLTF | TGTGCCAGCAGTTATTGGGGCCAGGGGCGAGAAACTGGGGCCAACGTCCTGACTTTC
TRBJ1-2 | few | TRBD1 | TRBV6-1 | CASSRIGDRANYGYTF | TGTGCCAGCAGTCGAATTGGGGACAGGGCGAACTATGGCTACACCTTC
TRBJ2-2 | - | TRBD1 | TRBV27 | CASTKTGLGTGELFF | TGTGCCAGCACCAAGACAGGGCTGGGCACCGGGGAGCTGTTTTTT
TRBJ2-1 | few | - | TRBV19 | CASSIPGANEQFF | TGTGCCAGTAGTATACCAGGCGCTAACGAGCAGTTCTTC
TRBJ1-6 | few | - | TRBV3-1 | CASSQEGGYNSPLHF | TGTGCCAGCAGCCAAGAAGGGGGTTATAATTCACCCCTCCACTTT
TRBJ2-3 | - | TRBD2 | TRBV28 | CASSPGTSASTDTQYF | TGTGCCAGCAGCCCCGGGACTAGCGCGAGCACAGATACGCAGTATTTT
TRBJ1-3 | few | - | TRBV20-1 | CSATGDGNTIYF | TGCAGTGCTACAGGTGACGGAAACACCATATATTTT
TRBJ1-3 | - | - | TRBV20-1 | CSARARGISGNTIYF | TGCAGTGCTAGAGCCCGAGGGATCTCTGGAAACACCATATATTTT
TRBJ1-1 | few | - | TRBV7-8 | CASRQRVQGSRNTEAFF | TGTGCCAGCAGGCAACGAGTCCAGGGGAGCAGGAACACTGAAGCTTTCTTT
TRBJ1-2 | - | - | TRBV6-5 | CASSTLGGPGYTF | TGTGCCAGCAGTACGCTCGGGGGTCCTGGCTACACCTTC
TRBJ2-3 | few | - | TRBV7-2 | CASTRAGLPASTDTQYF | TGTGCCAGCACTAGGGCCGGCCTGCCCGCTAGCACAGATACGCAGTATTTT
TRBJ2-5 | - | - | TRBV15 | CATSRTGGRGGGETQYF | TGTGCCACCAGCAGAACCGGGGGTCGGGGAGGAGGAGAGACCCAGTACTTC
TRBJ1-1 | - | - | TRBV29-1 | CSVLGGAQMNTEAFF | TGCAGCGTTCTCGGGGGCGCACAGATGAACACTGAAGCTTTCTTT
TRBJ1-2 | few | - | TRBV10-3 | CAISESPQQGEKGYTF | TGTGCCATCAGTGAGTCACCCCAACAGGGTGAGAAGGGCTACACCTTC
TRBJ1-3 | few | - | TRBV2 | CASSEWGVSGNTIYF | TGTGCCAGCAGTGAGTGGGGTGTAAGTGGAAACACCATATATTTT
TRBJ2-5 | - | TRBD1 | TRBV19 | CASSRGQDSETQYF | TGTGCCAGTAGTAGGGGACAGGATTCGGAGACCCAGTACTTC
TRBJ2-4 | once | - | TRBV6-8 | CASSHEPYSGKNIQYF | TGTGCCAGCAGTCACGAGCCCTACTCGGGCAAAAACATTCAGTACTTC